Following are 13 T cell receptor beta chains from one sample sequenced in a study of blood T cell repertoires in COVID-19. TCRdb keeps only in-frame clones here, not all; method: immunoSEQ multiplex PCR. The table shows about 150,000 clones, with around 80% occurring only once. Sequences were obtained from peripheral blood. The receptors were sampled from a human donor with acute or convalescent COVID-19. The donor label of this sample is uncertain.

This chain uses TRBV24-1 with TRBJ2-5; 11 nucleotides line up with TRBD2. Germline-derived CDR1 and CDR2 are KGHDR and SFDVKD. J gave up 5 bases and V 2 bases, and 9 bases lay outside the gene matches. The CDR3 consists of 17 residues. The CDR3 region has the DNA TGTGCCACCAGTGATTCCTCCCTAGCGGGGGGCGGGGAGACCCAGTACTTC. Amino acids: CATSDSSLAGGGETQYF.

The chain couples TRBV5-8 to TRBJ1-1, with TRBD1 matching over 10 bases. The CDR3 extends over 17 amino acids. Germline V gene lookup returns CDR1 SGHTS and CDR2 YDEGEE. The junction had 11 bases not matched to a gene; V was cut back by 5 bases and J by 1 base. The CDR3 loop reads CASRWDRGGRENTEAFF. CDR3 nucleotide sequence: TGTGCCAGCAGGTGGGACAGGGGAGGTAGGGAGAACACTGAAGCTTTCTTT.

J is TRBJ1-5 and V is TRBV5-8; D not certain. Trimming left V 4 bases short and J 0 bases short, with 2 bases between. This CDR3 has 12 residues. The V gene's germline CDR1 is SGHTS and CDR2 YDEGEE. The CDR3 DNA reads TGTGCCAGCAGCCTTAGCAATCAGCCCCAGCATTTT. Translation: CASSLSNQPQHF. The full variable domain, in which reference TRBV5-8 and TRBJ1-5 provide the parts outside the CDR3, is EAGVTQSPTHLIKTRGQQATLRCSPISGHTSVYWYQQALGLGLQFLLWYDEGEERNRGNFPPRFSGRQFPNYSSELNVNALELEDSALYLCASSLSNQPQHFGDGTRLSIL.

The CDR3 DNA reads as TGTGCCAGCAGCTTTAATAGCGGGGGCACAGATACGCAGTATTTT. It encodes CASSFNSGGTDTQYF. The rearrangement uses TRBV5-6 and TRBJ2-3; TRBD2 agrees at 8 bases. The CDR3 contains 15 residues. Trimming at V came to 2 bases and at J to 1 base, leaving 3 bases not matched to a gene. Germline V gene lookup returns CDR1 SGHDT and CDR2 YYEEEE.

This clone was found a few times. The rearrangement joins TRBV7-2 to TRBJ2-3; a weak D match, TRBD1 (5 bases). V was pared by 1 base and J by 3 bases, with 11 bases between. The germline V gene encodes CDR1 SGHTA and CDR2 FQGNSA. The CDR3 covers 15 residues. The CDR3 protein is CASSLGGRETDTQYF. In nucleotides, the CDR3 is TGTGCCAGCAGCTTAGGGGGCCGAGAAACAGATACGCAGTATTTT.

The chain joins TRBV5-1 to TRBJ1-4; TRBD1 matches 7 bases. Losses at the gene ends were 4 bases for V and 6 bases for J; bases not matched to a gene: 9. The CDR3 has 15 amino acids. Germline V CDR1 and CDR2: SGHRS, YFSETQ. In DNA, the CDR3 is TGCGCCAGCAGCCCTGGACAGGCGGGTCATGAAAAACTGTTTTTT. This gives the protein CASSPGQAGHEKLFF. Supplemented by reference TRBV5-1 and TRBJ1-4, the full variable domain reads KAGVTQTPRYLIKTRGQQVTLSCSPISGHRSVSWYQQTPGQGLQFLFEYFSETQRNKGNFPGRFSGRQFSNSRSEMNVSTLELGDSALYLCASSPGQAGHEKLFFGSGTQLSVL.

The chain recombines TRBV30 with TRBJ2-1; a possible D gene is TRBD1 (5 bases). Germline lookup yields CDR1 GTSNPN and CDR2 SVGIG (reference sequence). The germline V and J ends were trimmed by 2 bases and 0 bases, with 11 bases remaining between them. The CDR3 loop spans 15 amino acids. CDR3 DNA: TGTGCCTGGAGTACAGGCGACCTCTCCTACAATGAGCAGTTCTTC. The encoded protein is CAWSTGDLSYNEQFF.

V usage is TRBV19 and J usage is TRBJ1-1; maybe TRBD1 (5 bases). Germline V gene lookup returns CDR1 LNHDA and CDR2 SQIVND (reference sequence). V was trimmed by 5 bases and J by 4 bases, leaving 8 bases between them. The CDR3 loop spans 12 amino acids. The CDR3 coding sequence is TGTGCCAGTAGTCTAAGGGGCACTGAAGCTTTCTTT. Protein product: CASSLRGTEAFF. The whole variable domain, remainder taken from reference TRBV19 and TRBJ1-1, is DGGITQSPKYLFRKEGQNVTLSCEQNLNHDAMYWYRQDPGQGLRLIYYSQIVNDFQKGDIAEGYSVSREKKESFPLTVTSAQKNPTAFYLCASSLRGTEAFFGQGTRLTVV.

This clone came up once. The chain is built from TRBV3-1 (or the pseudogene TRBV3-2) and TRBJ2-7; 11 bases fit TRBD1. In germline, CDR1 is LGHDT, CDR2 YNNKEL (reference sequence). CDR3 length: 17 amino acids. The V segment lost 2 bases and the J segment 5 bases; nucleotides outside the gene matches: 11. The CDR3 DNA is TGTGCCAGCAGCCAACATATCCCCGGGACAGGGGGACACGAGCAGTACTTC. Amino acids: CASSQHIPGTGGHEQYF.

This chain joins TRBV29-1 and TRBJ2-5, with 10 nucleotides matching TRBD1. V shed 4 bases and J 9 bases; nucleotides not matched to a gene: 2. The CDR3 spans 11 residues. Germline-derived CDR1 and CDR2 are SQVTM and ANQGSEA. The CDR3 DNA reads as TGCAGCGTTGGGACAGGGGGGTCCCAGTACTTC. It yields the protein CSVGTGGSQYF.

This sequence joins TRBV2 and TRBJ1-5; 7 bases match TRBD1. This CDR3 comprises 14 residues. V trimming: 8 bases; J trimming: 2 bases; junction bases outside the gene matches: 6. CDR1 is SNHLY, CDR2 FYNNEI, per germline. The CDR3 loop reads CASRQGFGNQPQHF. DNA of the CDR3: TGTGCCAGCCGACAGGGTTTTGGCAATCAGCCCCAGCATTTT.

The chain uses TRBV5-1 and TRBJ1-3; TRBD1 aligns across 8 bases. V lost 1 base, J lost 2 bases, and 2 bases stayed unmatched. Germline V gene sequence: CDR1 SGHRS, CDR2 YFSETQ. The CDR3 is 15 amino acids. Here the CDR3 reads CASSLTGGTGNTIYF. The DNA of the CDR3 is TGCGCCAGCAGCTTGACAGGGGGGACTGGAAACACCATATATTTT.

This clone was seen more than once but under ten times. The chain joins TRBV5-4 to TRBJ1-1; 8 bases match TRBD1. Germline V gene lookup returns CDR1 SGHNT and CDR2 YYREEE (reference sequence). The J segment lost 4 bases and the V segment lost 4 bases, leaving 6 bases of the junction unmatched. This CDR3 has 14 residues. DNA of the CDR3: TGTGCCAGCAGCGTGGACAGGGTCTCCACTGAAGCTTTCTTT. Protein sequence: CASSVDRVSTEAFF.